This T cell receptor (beta chain) is from a study of control samples from healthy donors and cancer patients. The protocol was immunoSEQ multiplex PCR, while the TCRdb copy is restricted to in-frame clones and leaves out a portion. The data show about 120,000 clones, about 87% seen once. This CDR3 comprises 13 residues. Germline V CDR1 and CDR2: MNHEY, SVGAGI. Trimming stripped 6 bases from V and 1 base from J, with 7 bases between. The specimen sequenced was blood. The J gene is TRBJ1-5, the V gene TRBV6-5; no reliable D call. The sequence came from a man aged 30 to 45 in good health. The CDR3: CASRRRSNQPQHF. In DNA form, the CDR3 reads TGTGCCAGCAGAAGACGGAGCAATCAGCCCCAGCATTTT.